This T cell receptor beta chain was recovered during a study of blood T cell repertoires in COVID-19. The CDR3 covers 15 residues. Germline values: CDR1 SGHTA, CDR2 FQGNSA. Method: immunoSEQ multiplex PCR; TCRdb's copy keeps in-frame clones and lacks some. The sample includes about 270,000 clones, roughly four fifths of them seen just once. This TCR was sampled from a woman between 50 and 59 years old who had recovered from COVID-19. The specimen was peripheral blood. This sequence joins TRBV7-2 and TRBJ2-7, with 10 bases lining up with TRBD2. The CDR3 is CASRYGLAVSYEQYF. CDR3 DNA sequence: TGTGCTTCACGTTACGGACTAGCGGTCTCCTACGAGCAGTACTTC.